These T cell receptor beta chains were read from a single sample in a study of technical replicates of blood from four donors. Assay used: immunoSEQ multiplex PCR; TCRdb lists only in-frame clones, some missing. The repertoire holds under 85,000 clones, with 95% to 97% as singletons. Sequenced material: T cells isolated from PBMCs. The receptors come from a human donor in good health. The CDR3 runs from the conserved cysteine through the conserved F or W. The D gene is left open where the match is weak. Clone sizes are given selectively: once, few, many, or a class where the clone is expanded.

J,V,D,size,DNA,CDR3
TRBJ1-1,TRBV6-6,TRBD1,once,TGTGCCAGCAGAGCAGGGGGGACTGAAGCTTTCTTT,CASRAGGTEAFF
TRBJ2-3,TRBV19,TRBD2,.,TGTGCCAGTAGAAATACGGGAGGATGGAATACAGATACGCAGTATTTT,CASRNTGGWNTDTQYF
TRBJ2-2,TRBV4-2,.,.,TGTGCCAGCAGCCAAGATTTAAGACCGGGACTCTCATACACCGGGGAGCTGTTTTTT,CASSQDLRPGLSYTGELFF
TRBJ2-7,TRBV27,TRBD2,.,TGTGCCAGCAAGCTAGCGGGAGCCTTGGAGCAGTACTTC,CASKLAGALEQYF
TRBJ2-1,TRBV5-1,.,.,TGCGCCAGCAGCTTGACAGGGTCGAGGTACTACAATGAGCAGTTCTTC,CASSLTGSRYYNEQFF
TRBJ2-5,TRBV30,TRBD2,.,TGTGCTCACACTCGCTCTAGCGGGACGGAAGAGACCCAGTACTTC,CAHTRSSGTEETQYF
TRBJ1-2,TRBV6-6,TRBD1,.,TGTGCCAGCGATCACAGGGGGCGTAAGGCTAACTATGGCTACACCTTC,CASDHRGRKANYGYTF
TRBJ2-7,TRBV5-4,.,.,TGTGCCAGCAGCTCCCTCTATGACAGCTACGAGCAGTACTTC,CASSSLYDSYEQYF
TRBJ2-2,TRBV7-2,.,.,TGTGCCAGCATCTTCGGACTCAACACCGGGGAGCTGTTTTTT,CASIFGLNTGELFF
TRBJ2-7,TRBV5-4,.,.,TGTGCCATCCCTTGGAGCTACGAGCAGTACTTC,CAIPWSYEQYF
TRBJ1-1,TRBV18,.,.,TGTGCCAGCTCACCACCGTATACAGGAGAGATGAACACTGAAGCTTTCTTT,CASSPPYTGEMNTEAFF
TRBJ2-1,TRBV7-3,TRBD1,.,TGTGCCAGCAGCCCCGGGACAGGGGGCCGCAATGAGCAGTTCTTC,CASSPGTGGRNEQFF
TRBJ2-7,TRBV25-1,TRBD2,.,TGTGCCAGCAGTGGAGAGACTAGCGGGAGCTTACACGAGCAGTACTTC,CASSGETSGSLHEQYF
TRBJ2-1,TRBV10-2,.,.,TGCGCCAGCAGTAATTCAGGGGGGAATGAGCAGTTCTTC,CASSNSGGNEQFF
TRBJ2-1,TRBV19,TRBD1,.,TGTGCCAGTAGTCTCTGGACAGGTAACGATGAGCAGTTCTTC,CASSLWTGNDEQFF
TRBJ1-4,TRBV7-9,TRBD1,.,TGTGCCAGCAGCTTAAGGCGACAGGGGGAAGAAAAACTGTTTTTT,CASSLRRQGEEKLFF
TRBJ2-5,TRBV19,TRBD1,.,TGTGCCAGTAGTACCCAGACAGGGGTGATCCAAGAGACCCAGTACTTC,CASSTQTGVIQETQYF
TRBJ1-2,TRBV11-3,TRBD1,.,TGTGCCAGCAGCCCTACCGGACAGGGTCGGGGCTACACCTTC,CASSPTGQGRGYTF